The sequence of this TCR beta chain was determined in a study of radiotherapy plus CTLA-4 blockade in lung cancer. Overall study: Patients showed objective responses in 18% of cases, and disease control was achieved by under 40%.

This CDR3 spans 14 amino acids. V was pared by 5 bases and J by 5 bases, with 8 bases of the junction left unmatched. Germline CDR1 reads MDHEN; CDR2 reads SYDVKM. This clone was seen more than once but under ten times. TCRdb's copy holds only in-frame clones and misses some; the assay was immunoSEQ multiplex PCR. The table records 65,000 to 85,000 clones, around 76% of them present only once. The starting material was peripheral blood, obtained from a patient treated with radiotherapy plus ipilimumab. V is TRBV28 and J is TRBJ1-2; 7 bases match TRBD1. This receptor was obtained from a human donor with non-small cell lung cancer whose response to radiotherapy plus ipilimumab could not be evaluated. Some clones in this sample may be carry-over from other donors' samples. CDR3 residues: CASSNDGTAYGYTF. CDR3 sequence (DNA): TGTGCCAGCAGTAACGATGGGACAGCTTATGGCTACACCTTC.